Detailed here is one TCR beta chain. Its specificity is not known. One junction end disagrees with the germline gene, perhaps due to a read error. This CDR3 is 13 amino acids long. Germline values: CDR1 SQVTM, CDR2 ANQGSEA. TCR beta CDR3 amplification used RNA transcripts. Second-round multiplex PCR came after a first-round RT-PCR that employed HTBI primers. In TCRdb, the multiplex PCR reads were re-called with MiXCR into one record per CDR3 protein. Here the sample spans 300,000 to 350,000 distinct CDR3 sequences, roughly a sixth being singletons. This entry comes from a study of Graves' ophthalmopathy and Graves' hyperthyroidism. Study summary: Prior to any treatment, peripheral blood was collected at the time of initial diagnosis. Overall study findings and caveats: Ophthalmopathy progression predictions by the model showed 72.22% specificity and about 70% sensitivity.

The authors diagnosed from clinical symptoms, serum thyroxine, TRAb, thyroid ultrasound and orbital computed tomography. A volume of approximately 10 ml of fresh peripheral blood supplied the PBMCs. What was sequenced was peripheral blood. The receptor was isolated from an adult man with Graves' ophthalmopathy. The V gene is TRBV29-1, the J gene TRBJ1-2; 10 nucleotides line up with TRBD1. The CDR3 loop is CSVRDRGGYGHTF. CDR3 coding DNA: TGCAGCGTTCGGGACAGGGGTGGCTATGGCCACACCTTC.